The TCR beta chain under discussion was sequenced for a study of T cell changes during pregnancy in multiple sclerosis. J was trimmed by 5 bases and V by 3 bases; bases with no gene match: 7. The CDR3 is made up of 14 amino acids. Germline lookup yields CDR1 LNHDA and CDR2 SQIVND (reference sequence). Produced via immunoSEQ multiplex PCR; TCRdb's table is partial and in-frame only. The repertoire holds about 46,000 clones, with less than 95% as singletons. The input for sequencing was CD8+ T cells from peripheral blood mononuclear cells, taken in the second trimester of pregnancy. The chain joins TRBV19 to TRBJ2-7; TRBD1 agrees at 7 bases. The receptor was isolated from a female donor with multiple sclerosis, enrolled in a pregnancy study. This chain's CDR3 is CASSMGNRGHEQYF. The CDR3, as DNA: TGTGCCAGTAGTATGGGGAACAGGGGTCACGAGCAGTACTTC. The variable domain in full, completed from reference TRBV19 and TRBJ2-7, reads DGGITQSPKYLFRKEGQNVTLSCEQNLNHDAMYWYRQDPGQGLRLIYYSQIVNDFQKGDIAEGYSVSREKKESFPLTVTSAQKNPTAFYLCASSMGNRGHEQYFGPGTRLTVT.